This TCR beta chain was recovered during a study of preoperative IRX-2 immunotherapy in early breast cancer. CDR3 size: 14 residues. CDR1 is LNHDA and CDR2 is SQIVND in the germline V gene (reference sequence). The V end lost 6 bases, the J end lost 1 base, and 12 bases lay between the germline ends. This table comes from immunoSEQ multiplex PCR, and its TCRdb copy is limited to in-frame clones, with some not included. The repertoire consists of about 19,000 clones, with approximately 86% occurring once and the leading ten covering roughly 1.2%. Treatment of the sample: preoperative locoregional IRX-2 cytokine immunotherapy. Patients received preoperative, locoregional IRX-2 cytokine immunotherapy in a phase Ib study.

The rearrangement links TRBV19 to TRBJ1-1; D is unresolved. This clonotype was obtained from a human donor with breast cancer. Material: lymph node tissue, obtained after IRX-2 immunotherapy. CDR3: CASSPLDRNTEAFF. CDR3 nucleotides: TGTGCCAGTAGCCCACTGGACCGGAACACTGAAGCTTTCTTT.